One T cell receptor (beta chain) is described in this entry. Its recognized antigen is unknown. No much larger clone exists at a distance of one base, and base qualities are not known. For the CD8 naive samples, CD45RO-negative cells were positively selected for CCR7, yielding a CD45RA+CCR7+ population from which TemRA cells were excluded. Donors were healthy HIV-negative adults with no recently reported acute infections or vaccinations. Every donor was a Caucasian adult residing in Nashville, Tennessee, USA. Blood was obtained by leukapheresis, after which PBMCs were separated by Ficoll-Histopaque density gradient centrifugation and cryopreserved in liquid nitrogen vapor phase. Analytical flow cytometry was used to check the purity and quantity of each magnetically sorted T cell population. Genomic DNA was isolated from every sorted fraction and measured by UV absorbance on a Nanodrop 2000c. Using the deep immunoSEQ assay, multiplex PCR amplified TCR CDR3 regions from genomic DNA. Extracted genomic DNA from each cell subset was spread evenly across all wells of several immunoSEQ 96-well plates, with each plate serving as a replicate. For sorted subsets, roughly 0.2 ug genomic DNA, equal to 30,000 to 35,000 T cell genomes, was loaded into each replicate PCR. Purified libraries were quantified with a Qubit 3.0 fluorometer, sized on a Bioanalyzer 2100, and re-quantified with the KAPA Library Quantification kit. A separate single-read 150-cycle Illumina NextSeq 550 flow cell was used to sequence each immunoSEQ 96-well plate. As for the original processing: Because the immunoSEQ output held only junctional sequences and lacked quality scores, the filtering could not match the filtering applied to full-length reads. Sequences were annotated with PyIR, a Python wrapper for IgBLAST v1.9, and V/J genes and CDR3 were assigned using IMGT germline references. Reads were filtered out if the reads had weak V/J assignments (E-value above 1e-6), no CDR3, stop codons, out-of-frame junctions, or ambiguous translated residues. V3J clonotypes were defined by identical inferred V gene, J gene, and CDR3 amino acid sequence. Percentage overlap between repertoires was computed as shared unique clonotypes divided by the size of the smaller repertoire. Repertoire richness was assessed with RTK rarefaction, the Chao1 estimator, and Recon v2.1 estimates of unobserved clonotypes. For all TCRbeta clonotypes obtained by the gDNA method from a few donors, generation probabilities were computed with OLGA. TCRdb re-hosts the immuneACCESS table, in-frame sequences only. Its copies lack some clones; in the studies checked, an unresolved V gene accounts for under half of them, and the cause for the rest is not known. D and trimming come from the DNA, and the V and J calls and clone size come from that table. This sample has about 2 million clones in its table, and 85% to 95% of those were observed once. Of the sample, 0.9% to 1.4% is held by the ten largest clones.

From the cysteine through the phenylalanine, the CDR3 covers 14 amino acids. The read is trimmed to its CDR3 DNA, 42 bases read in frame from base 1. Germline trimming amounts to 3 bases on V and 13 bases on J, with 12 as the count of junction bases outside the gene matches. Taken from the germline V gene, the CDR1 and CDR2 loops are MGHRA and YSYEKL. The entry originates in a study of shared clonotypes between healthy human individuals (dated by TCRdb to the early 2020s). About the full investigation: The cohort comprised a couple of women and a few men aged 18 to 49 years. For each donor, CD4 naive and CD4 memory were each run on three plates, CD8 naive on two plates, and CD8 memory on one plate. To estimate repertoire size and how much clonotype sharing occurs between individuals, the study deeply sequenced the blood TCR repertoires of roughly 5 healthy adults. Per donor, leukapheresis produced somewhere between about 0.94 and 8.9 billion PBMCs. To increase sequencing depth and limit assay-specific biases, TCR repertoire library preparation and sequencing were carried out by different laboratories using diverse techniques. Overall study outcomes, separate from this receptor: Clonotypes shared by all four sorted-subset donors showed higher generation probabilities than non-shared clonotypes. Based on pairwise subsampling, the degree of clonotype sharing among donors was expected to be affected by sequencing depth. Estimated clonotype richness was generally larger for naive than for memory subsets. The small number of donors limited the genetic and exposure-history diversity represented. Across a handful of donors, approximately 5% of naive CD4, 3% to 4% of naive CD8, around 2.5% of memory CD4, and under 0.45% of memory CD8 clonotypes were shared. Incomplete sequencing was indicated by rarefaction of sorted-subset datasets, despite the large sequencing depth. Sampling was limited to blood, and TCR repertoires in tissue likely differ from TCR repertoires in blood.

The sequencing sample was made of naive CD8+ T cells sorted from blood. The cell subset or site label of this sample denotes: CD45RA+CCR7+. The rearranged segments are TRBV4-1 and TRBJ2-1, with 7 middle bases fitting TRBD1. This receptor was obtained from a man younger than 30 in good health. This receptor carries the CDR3 CASSQHGTEGFQFF. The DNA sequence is TGCGCCAGCAGCCAGCACGGGACAGAGGGATTTCAGTTCTTC.